The rows below give T cell receptor beta chains drawn from one sample of a study of regulatory T cells in long-lasting Graves disease. A single record per CDR3 protein comes from TCRdb applying MiXCR to the multiplex PCR reads. The top ten hold approximately 7.8% of the sample, which has about 430,000 distinct CDR3 sequences, about 15% seen once. In addition, the sample was reused for a study of T cells in Graves' hyperthyroidism and ophthalmopathy.

Sequenced here: peripheral blood mononuclear cells (PBMCs), sampled at new diagnosis, from a patient treated with antithyroid drugs. These receptors came from a woman in her 40s with Graves disease. The conserved cysteine and the conserved F or W are not part of the CDR3 here. The size entry is marked missing in some rows and otherwise reads once, few, many or a size class.

j_gene: TRBJ2-1
abundance: .
v_gene: TRBV6-2/TRBV6-3
CDR3aa: ASSGPSGRLSYNGQF

j_gene: TRBJ1-2
abundance: many
v_gene: TRBV12-3/TRBV12-4
CDR3aa: ASSFGSRGYT

j_gene: TRBJ2-1
abundance: .
v_gene: TRBV3-1
CDR3aa: VSSQDPSSIGGEQF

j_gene: TRBJ2-1
abundance: many
v_gene: TRBV27
CDR3aa: ASSLAAGLGLVLNEQF

j_gene: TRBJ1-4
abundance: .
v_gene: TRBV6-2/TRBV6-3
CDR3aa: ASSLLWTDSYEKLF

j_gene: TRBJ2-5
abundance: .
v_gene: TRBV2
CDR3aa: ASRVTGGGQTQY

j_gene: TRBJ1-6
abundance: many
v_gene: TRBV6-1
CDR3aa: ASSEDRPYNSPLH

j_gene: TRBJ2-6
abundance: many
v_gene: TRBV6-5
CDR3aa: ASSYKTGSGANVLT

j_gene: TRBJ2-1
abundance: .
v_gene: TRBV3-1
CDR3aa: ASSQDFPSLAGGDNEQF

j_gene: TRBJ2-5
abundance: few
v_gene: TRBV7-7
CDR3aa: ASSTRQAAETQY

j_gene: TRBJ2-5
abundance: many
v_gene: TRBV7-2
CDR3aa: ASSFEGGETQY

j_gene: TRBJ1-2
abundance: few
v_gene: TRBV14
CDR3aa: ASSQDTWNYGYT

j_gene: TRBJ2-2
abundance: many
v_gene: TRBV9
CDR3aa: ASSVDVGLTGELF

j_gene: TRBJ2-1
abundance: many
v_gene: TRBV10-3
CDR3aa: AISRPPGLAGGQVYNEQF

j_gene: TRBJ1-1
abundance: many
v_gene: TRBV19
CDR3aa: ASSFGQYTEAF

j_gene: TRBJ2-2
abundance: .
v_gene: TRBV5-5
CDR3aa: ASFRAGTSSGELF

j_gene: TRBJ2-3
abundance: .
v_gene: TRBV2
CDR3aa: ASSEMDSDTQY

j_gene: TRBJ2-7
abundance: .
v_gene: TRBV9
CDR3aa: ASSVDTFYEQY

j_gene: TRBJ2-7
abundance: .
v_gene: TRBV4-1
CDR3aa: ASSQVLASSYEQY

j_gene: TRBJ2-1
abundance: many
v_gene: TRBV2
CDR3aa: ASSPTSGYNEQF

j_gene: TRBJ1-5
abundance: few
v_gene: TRBV7-2
CDR3aa: ASSVSTGKKKEPQH

j_gene: TRBJ2-5
abundance: few
v_gene: TRBV4-1
CDR3aa: ASSQAAGLTPQETQY

j_gene: TRBJ2-7
abundance: many
v_gene: TRBV12-3/TRBV12-4
CDR3aa: ASSLSRNEQY

j_gene: TRBJ2-7
abundance: many
v_gene: TRBV2
CDR3aa: AGSGTGSFGEQY

j_gene: TRBJ2-1
abundance: .
v_gene: TRBV20-1
CDR3aa: SAREDRGLYNEQF

j_gene: TRBJ1-4
abundance: few
v_gene: TRBV4-1
CDR3aa: ASSQGFGQGMEKLF

j_gene: TRBJ2-1
abundance: many
v_gene: TRBV3-1
CDR3aa: ASSQSGTSRYNEQF

j_gene: TRBJ2-3
abundance: many
v_gene: TRBV11-3
CDR3aa: ASSLVSGQGAYTQY

j_gene: TRBJ2-7
abundance: .
v_gene: TRBV4-3
CDR3aa: ASSQESSFHEQY

j_gene: TRBJ2-3
abundance: .
v_gene: TRBV7-2
CDR3aa: ASSLPGSADTQY

j_gene: TRBJ1-5
abundance: few
v_gene: TRBV15
CDR3aa: ATSRESNQPQH

j_gene: TRBJ1-1
abundance: few
v_gene: TRBV5-1
CDR3aa: ASKGGPRNTEAF

j_gene: TRBJ2-5
abundance: many
v_gene: TRBV11-3
CDR3aa: ASSSNPGGETQY

j_gene: TRBJ2-7
abundance: many
v_gene: TRBV10-1
CDR3aa: ASSWVGECSYEQY